This record looks at one T cell receptor (beta chain) sequence and its context. These data come from a study of blood T cell repertoires in COVID-19. Overall study context: Acute-phase and convalescent COVID-19 samples originated in the United States, Italy and Spain. PBMCs, B-cell-depleted T cells, or T cells provided the cDNA or gDNA that made up the material.

Authors' processing steps: Amplification of reference gene primers was used by the study to estimate nucleated cell counts. The assay was immunoSEQ multiplex PCR, and TCRdb's table has in-frame clones only and misses some. V and J calls and clone size are copied from that table; D and trimming were computed from the DNA. The sample contains more than 150,000 clones, around three quarters of which appear only once. With 10 bases removed from V and 5 bases from J, the gap between germline ends came to 12 bases. The CDR3 contains 13 residues. CDR1 and CDR2 (germline): LNHDA, SQIVND (reference sequence).

The sequenced material came from peripheral blood. The TCR sequence derives from a man aged 55 to 69 with active or convalescent COVID-19. The chain combines TRBV19 with TRBJ1-6, with D possibly being TRBD1 (5 bases). The chain's CDR3 is CATRQGNNSPLHF. Written as DNA, the CDR3 is TGTGCCACCCGTCAGGGTAATAATTCACCCCTCCACTTT.